This TCR beta chain was sequenced in a study of blood T cell repertoires in COVID-19. With 5 bases removed from V and 7 bases from J, the gap between germline ends came to 17 bases. Germline V gene sequence: CDR1 LNHDA, CDR2 SQIVND (reference sequence). The CDR3 runs 15 residues. TCRdb keeps only in-frame clones here, not all; method: immunoSEQ multiplex PCR. Of 200,000 to 300,000 clones in the sample, approximately 80% were seen once. The clonotype was recovered from a woman aged 80 or over with acute or convalescent COVID-19. The chain combines TRBV19 with TRBJ1-4; D might be TRBD1 (5 bases). Specimen: peripheral blood. CDR3 DNA: TGTGCCAGTAGTTCAACAGGCTTGGGAGGTGAAAAACTGTTTTTT. Translated: CASSSTGLGGEKLFF.